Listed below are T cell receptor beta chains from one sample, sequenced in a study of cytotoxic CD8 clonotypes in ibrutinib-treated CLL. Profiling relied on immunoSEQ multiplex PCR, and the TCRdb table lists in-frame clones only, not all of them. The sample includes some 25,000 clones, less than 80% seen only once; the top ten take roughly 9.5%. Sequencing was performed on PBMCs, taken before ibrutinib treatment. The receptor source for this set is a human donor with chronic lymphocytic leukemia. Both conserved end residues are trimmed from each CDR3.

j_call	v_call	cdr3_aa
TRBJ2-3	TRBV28	ASSPSGRAQDTQY
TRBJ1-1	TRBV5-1	ASSLAVGHPNTEAF
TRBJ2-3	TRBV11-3	ASSPGGQPTDTQY
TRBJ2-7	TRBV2	ASRGELSQY
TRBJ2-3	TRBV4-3	ASSQGRDPNTQY
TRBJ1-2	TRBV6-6	ASSYVYGYT
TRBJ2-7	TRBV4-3	ASSQEGSLPYEQY
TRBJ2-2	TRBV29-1	SVALAGGGELF
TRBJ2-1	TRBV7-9	ASSHGGLAGGPYNEQF
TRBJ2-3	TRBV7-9	ASSLEGRTDTQY
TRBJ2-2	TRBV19	ASSMWDRGTGELF
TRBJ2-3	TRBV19	ASSLQGTDTQY
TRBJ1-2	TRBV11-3	ASSLESYGYT
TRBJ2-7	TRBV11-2	ASSSSPTSYEQY
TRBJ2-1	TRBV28	ASIPPKGVAGSYNEQF
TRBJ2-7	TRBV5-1	ASSLEAGNLGEQY
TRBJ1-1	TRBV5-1	ASSSLQGRNTEAF
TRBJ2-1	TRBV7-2	ASREPGPPF
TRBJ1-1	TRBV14	ASTLTNLGITANTEAF
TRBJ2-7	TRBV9	ASSRGGTGVYEQY
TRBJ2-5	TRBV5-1	ASSVLLDGQETQY
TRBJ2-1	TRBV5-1	ASRYSSEQF
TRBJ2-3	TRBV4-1	ASSQGGSEDTQY
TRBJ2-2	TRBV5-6	ASSLALGTGELF
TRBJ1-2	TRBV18	ASSLTLEDYGYT
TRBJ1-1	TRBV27	ASSSRTGGRGTEAF
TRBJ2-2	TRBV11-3	ASSPTGVNTGELF
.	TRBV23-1	ASSPDRYYEQY
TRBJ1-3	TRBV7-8	ASSLGEASSGNTIY
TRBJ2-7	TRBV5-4	ASGNLHNSYEQY
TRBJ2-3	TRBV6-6	ASSSWDRELDTQY
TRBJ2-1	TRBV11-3	ASSSTSGSYEQF
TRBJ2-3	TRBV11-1	ASSFGGVFTDTQY
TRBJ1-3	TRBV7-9	ASSPRTQSSGNTIY
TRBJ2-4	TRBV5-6	ASSLVTRAKNIQY
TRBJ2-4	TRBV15	ATSRNTGTGERNIQY
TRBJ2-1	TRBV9	ASSVAPFPNEQF
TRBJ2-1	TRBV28	ASSATWTGRLLESSYNEQF
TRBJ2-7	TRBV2	ASSVGGAEQY
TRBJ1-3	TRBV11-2	ASSLTGPKLYTIY